Each of the 6 T cell receptor beta chains below was sequenced from the same sample in a study of blood T cell repertoires in COVID-19. Sequencing was performed with immunoSEQ multiplex PCR; in TCRdb, only in-frame clones are kept and a portion is missing. The sample contains some 300,000 clones, roughly 89% of which appear only once. The sequenced sample consisted of peripheral blood. Receptors originate from a woman in her forties with COVID-19, enrolled during active disease.

The rearrangement uses TRBV9 and TRBJ1-1, with TRBD1 matching 9 bases. V lost 3 bases, J lost 1 base, and 10 bases stayed unmatched. CDR3 size: 17 residues. CDR1 and CDR2 from the germline V gene are SGDLS and YYNGEE. The CDR3 is CASSGQGGPEKNTEAFF. DNA of the CDR3: TGTGCCAGCAGCGGACAGGGGGGACCAGAGAAGAACACTGAAGCTTTCTTT. Full variable domain (remainder filled in from reference TRBV9 and TRBJ1-1): DSGVTQTPKHLITATGQRVTLRCSPRSGDLSVYWYQQSLDQGLQFLIQYYNGEERAKGNILERFSAQQFPDLHSELNLSSLELGDSALYFCASSGQGGPEKNTEAFFGQGTRLTVV.

The chain uses TRBV5-5 and TRBJ2-7; D gene unclear. The CDR3 is made up of 13 amino acids. The V and J ends lost 0 bases and 3 bases respectively, with 7 bases between them. Germline CDR1 reads SGHKS; CDR2 reads YYEKEE (reference sequence). The CDR3 coding sequence is TGTGCCAGCAGCTTGGCCCTTAACTACGAGCAGTACTTC. Translating it yields CASSLALNYEQYF. Combining the CDR3 with reference TRBV5-5 and TRBJ2-7 gives the whole variable domain DAGVTQSPTHLIKTRGQQVTLRCSPISGHKSVSWYQQVLGQGPQFIFQYYEKEERGRGNFPDRFSARQFPNYSSELNVNALLLGDSALYLCASSLALNYEQYFGPGTRLTVT.

The rearrangement links TRBV24-1 to TRBJ2-3, with TRBD1 as a possible D gene (6 bases). With 2 bases removed from V and 2 bases from J, the gap between germline ends came to 16 bases. CDR1 and CDR2 (germline): KGHDR, SFDVKD. This CDR3 region has 17 residues. The CDR3, as DNA: TGTGCCACCAGTGATTCCCCTAGGACAGCCAACACAGATACGCAGTATTTT. This sequence encodes CATSDSPRTANTDTQYF.

This chain connects TRBV7-9 to TRBJ2-3, with a weak D call TRBD2 (5 bases). CDR1 is SEHNR and CDR2 is FQNEAQ in the germline V gene (reference sequence). The length of the CDR3 is 17 residues. Trimming pared 5 bases from V and 3 bases from J, leaving 21 bases between. CDR3 coding DNA: TGTGCCAGCAGCCCCCCAGCGGTAGCGTCCTCTACAGATACGCAGTATTTT. It encodes CASSPPAVASSTDTQYF.

The rearrangement uses TRBV10-3 and TRBJ1-2, with 7 bases aligning to TRBD1. The CDR3 sequence is 13 residues long. The V gene end was trimmed by 6 bases and the J gene end by 8 bases; junction bases not matched to a gene: 9. Looked up from germline, CDR1 is ENHRY and CDR2 is SYGVKD. CDR3 coding DNA: TGTGCCATCAGAGTTGGACAGGCCCTGGGCTACACCTTC. Protein product: CAIRVGQALGYTF.

With regard to this clone: Other nucleotide sequences from this sample produce the same CDR3. The chain joins TRBV6-5 to TRBJ1-1; D perhaps matches TRBD1 (6 bases). Germline loops: CDR1 MNHEY, CDR2 SVGAGI. This CDR3 contains 14 residues. The germline V and J ends were trimmed by 4 bases and 0 bases, with 9 bases remaining between them. For the CDR3, the DNA is TGTGCCAGCAGTTTGGACAGACTGAACACTGAAGCTTTCTTT. Translated, it gives CASSLDRLNTEAFF.